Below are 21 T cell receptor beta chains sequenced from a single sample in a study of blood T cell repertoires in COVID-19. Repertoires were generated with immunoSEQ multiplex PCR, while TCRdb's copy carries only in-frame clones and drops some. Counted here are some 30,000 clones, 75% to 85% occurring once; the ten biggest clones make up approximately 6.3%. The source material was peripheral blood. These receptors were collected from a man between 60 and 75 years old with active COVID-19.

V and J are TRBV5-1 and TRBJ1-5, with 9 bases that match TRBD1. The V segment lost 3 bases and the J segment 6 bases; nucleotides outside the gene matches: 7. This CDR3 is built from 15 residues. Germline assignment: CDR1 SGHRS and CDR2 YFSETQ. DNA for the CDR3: TGCGCCAGCAGCTCAACAGGGGGCGAAGGTCAGCCCCAGCATTTT. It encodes CASSSTGGEGQPQHF.

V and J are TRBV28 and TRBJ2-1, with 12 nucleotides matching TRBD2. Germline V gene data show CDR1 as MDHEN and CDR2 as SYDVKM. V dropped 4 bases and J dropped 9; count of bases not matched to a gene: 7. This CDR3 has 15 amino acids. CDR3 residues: CASSSLAGGPGEQFF. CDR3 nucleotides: TGTGCCAGCAGTTCCCTAGCGGGAGGGCCGGGTGAGCAGTTCTTC.

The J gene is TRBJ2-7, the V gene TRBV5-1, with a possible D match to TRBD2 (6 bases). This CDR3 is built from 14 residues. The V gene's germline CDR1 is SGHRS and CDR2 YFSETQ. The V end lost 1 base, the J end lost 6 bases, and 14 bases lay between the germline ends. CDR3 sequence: CASSLYGGFIEQYF. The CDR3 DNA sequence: TGCGCCAGCAGCTTGTACGGGGGATTTATCGAGCAGTACTTC.

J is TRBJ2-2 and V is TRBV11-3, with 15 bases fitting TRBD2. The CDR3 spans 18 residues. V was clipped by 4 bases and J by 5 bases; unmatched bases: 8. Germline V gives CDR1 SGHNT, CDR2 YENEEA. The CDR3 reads CASSSRTSGRASTGELFF. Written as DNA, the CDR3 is TGTGCCAGCAGCTCCCGGACTAGCGGGAGGGCCAGTACCGGGGAGCTGTTTTTT.

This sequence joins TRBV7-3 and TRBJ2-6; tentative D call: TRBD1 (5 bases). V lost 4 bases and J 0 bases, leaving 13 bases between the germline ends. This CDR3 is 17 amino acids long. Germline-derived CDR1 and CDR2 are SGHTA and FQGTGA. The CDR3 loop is CASSSQAPSSGANVLTF. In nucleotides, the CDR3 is TGTGCCAGCAGCTCACAGGCCCCTAGCTCTGGGGCCAACGTCCTGACTTTC.

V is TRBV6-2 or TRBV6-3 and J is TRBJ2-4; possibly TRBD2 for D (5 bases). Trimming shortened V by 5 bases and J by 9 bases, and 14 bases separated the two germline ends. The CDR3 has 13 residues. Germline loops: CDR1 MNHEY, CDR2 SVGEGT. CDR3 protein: CASSNQIEGIQYF. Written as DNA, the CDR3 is TGTGCCAGCAGTAACCAGATTGAGGGCATTCAGTACTTC.

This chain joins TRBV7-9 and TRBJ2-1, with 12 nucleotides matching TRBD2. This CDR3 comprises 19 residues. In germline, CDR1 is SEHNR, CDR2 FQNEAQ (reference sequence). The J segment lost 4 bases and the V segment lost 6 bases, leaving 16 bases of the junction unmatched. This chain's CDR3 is CASSQSQLAGGIAYNEQFF. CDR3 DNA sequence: TGTGCCAGCAGTCAGTCGCAGCTAGCGGGAGGGATAGCTTACAATGAGCAGTTCTTC.

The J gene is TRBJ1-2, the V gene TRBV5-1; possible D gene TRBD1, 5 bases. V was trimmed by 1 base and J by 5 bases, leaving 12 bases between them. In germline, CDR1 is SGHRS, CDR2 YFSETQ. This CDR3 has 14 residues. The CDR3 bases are TGCGCCAGCAGCTTGTTCAGGGCGGAATATGGCTACACCTTC. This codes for CASSLFRAEYGYTF.

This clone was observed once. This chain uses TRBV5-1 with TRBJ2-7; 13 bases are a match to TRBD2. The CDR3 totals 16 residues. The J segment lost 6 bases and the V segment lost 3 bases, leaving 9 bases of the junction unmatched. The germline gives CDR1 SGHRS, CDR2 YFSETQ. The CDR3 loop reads CASSYNQGLAGSEQYF. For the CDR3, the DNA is TGCGCCAGCAGCTACAACCAGGGACTAGCGGGGTCCGAGCAGTACTTC.

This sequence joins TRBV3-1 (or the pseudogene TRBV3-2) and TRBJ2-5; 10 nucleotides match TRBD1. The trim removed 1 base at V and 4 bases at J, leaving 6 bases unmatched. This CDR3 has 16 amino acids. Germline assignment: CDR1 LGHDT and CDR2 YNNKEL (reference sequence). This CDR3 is CASSQGGQGGRETQYF. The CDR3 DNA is TGTGCCAGCAGCCAAGGAGGACAGGGGGGTAGAGAGACCCAGTACTTC.

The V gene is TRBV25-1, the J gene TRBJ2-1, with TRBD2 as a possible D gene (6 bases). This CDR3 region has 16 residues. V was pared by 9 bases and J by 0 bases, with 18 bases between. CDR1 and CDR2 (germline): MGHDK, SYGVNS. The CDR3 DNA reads TGTGCCAGTTCTAGAGGGAGGACTTTCTCCTACAATGAGCAGTTCTTC. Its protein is CASSRGRTFSYNEQFF.

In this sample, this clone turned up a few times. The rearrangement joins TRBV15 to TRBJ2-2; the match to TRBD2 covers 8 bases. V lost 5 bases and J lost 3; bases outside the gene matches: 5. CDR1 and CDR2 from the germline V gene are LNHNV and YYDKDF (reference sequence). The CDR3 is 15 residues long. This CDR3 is CATSRGLGDTGELFF. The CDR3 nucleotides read TGTGCCACCAGCCGGGGACTAGGGGACACCGGGGAGCTGTTTTTT.

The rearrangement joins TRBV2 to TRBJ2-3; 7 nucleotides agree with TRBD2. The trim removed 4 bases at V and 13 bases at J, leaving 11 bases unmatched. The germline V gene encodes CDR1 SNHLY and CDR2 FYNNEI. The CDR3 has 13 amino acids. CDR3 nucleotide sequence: TGTGCCAGCAGTGGGGAGGGACTTTTTTACGAGTATTTT. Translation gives CASSGEGLFYEYF. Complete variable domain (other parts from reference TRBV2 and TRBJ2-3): EPEVTQTPSHQVTQMGQEVILRCVPISNHLYFYWYRQILGQKVEFLVSFYNNEISEKSEIFDDQFSVERPDGSNFTLKIRSTKLEDSAMYFCASSGEGLFYEYFGPGTRLTVL.

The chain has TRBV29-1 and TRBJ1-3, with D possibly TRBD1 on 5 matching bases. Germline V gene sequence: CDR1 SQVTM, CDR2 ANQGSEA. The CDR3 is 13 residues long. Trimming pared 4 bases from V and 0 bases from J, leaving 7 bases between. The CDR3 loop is CSVVGVSGNTIYF. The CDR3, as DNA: TGCAGCGTTGTAGGGGTCTCTGGAAACACCATATATTTT.

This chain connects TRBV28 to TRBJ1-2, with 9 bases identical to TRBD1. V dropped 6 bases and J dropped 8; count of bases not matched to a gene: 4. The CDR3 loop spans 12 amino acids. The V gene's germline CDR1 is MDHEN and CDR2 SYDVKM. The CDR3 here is CASRSGTGGYTF. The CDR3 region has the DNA TGTGCCAGCAGATCCGGGACAGGGGGCTACACCTTC.

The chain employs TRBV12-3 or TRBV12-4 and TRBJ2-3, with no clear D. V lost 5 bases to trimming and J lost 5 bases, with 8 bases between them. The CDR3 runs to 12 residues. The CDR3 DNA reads TGTGCCAGCAGTCGTAACAAAGATACGCAGTATTTT. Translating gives CASSRNKDTQYF.

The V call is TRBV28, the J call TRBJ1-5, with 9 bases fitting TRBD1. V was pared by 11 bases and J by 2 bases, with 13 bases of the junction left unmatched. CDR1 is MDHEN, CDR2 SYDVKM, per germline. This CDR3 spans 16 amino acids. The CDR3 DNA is TGTGCCTGTTGGGTGGGACAGGGATGGGGCAATCAGCCCCAGCATTTT. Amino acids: CACWVGQGWGNQPQHF.

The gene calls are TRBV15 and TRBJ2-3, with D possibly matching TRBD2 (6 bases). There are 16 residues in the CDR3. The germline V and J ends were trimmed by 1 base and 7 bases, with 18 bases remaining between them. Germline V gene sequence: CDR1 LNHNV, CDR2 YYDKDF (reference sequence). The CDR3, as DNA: TGTGCCACCAGCAGAGTTACTAGCAAGTCGGTGAATACGCAGTATTTT. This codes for CATSRVTSKSVNTQYF.

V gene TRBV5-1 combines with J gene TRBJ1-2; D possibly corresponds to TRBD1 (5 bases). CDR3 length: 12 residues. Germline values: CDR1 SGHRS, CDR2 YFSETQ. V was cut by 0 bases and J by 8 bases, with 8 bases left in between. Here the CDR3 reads CASSLDRYGYTF. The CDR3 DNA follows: TGCGCCAGCAGCTTGGACAGGTACGGCTACACCTTC.

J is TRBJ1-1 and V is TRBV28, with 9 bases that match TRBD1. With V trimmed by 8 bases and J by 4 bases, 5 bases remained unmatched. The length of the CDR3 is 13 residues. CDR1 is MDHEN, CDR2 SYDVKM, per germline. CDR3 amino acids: CASCRDRVTEAFF. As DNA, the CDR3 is TGTGCCAGCTGCCGGGACAGGGTCACTGAAGCTTTCTTT.

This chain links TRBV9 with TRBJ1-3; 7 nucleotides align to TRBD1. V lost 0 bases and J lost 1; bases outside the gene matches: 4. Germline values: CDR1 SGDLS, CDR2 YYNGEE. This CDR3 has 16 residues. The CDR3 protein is CASSVGTGVSGNTIYF. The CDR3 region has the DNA TGTGCCAGCAGCGTAGGGACAGGTGTTTCTGGAAACACCATATATTTT.